This T cell receptor beta chain was identified during a study of blood T cells in healthy people across ages. Alongside a J-beta primer mix, a sample-barcoded 5' primer served in a second PCR lasting about 6 to 12 cycles. TCRdb used MiXCR to reprocess the 5' RACE reads, holding one entry per CDR3 protein. Among roughly 800,000 distinct CDR3 sequences listed, roughly 64% were seen once. Total RNA, at least 5 micrograms per sample, was extracted from PBMCs. What was sequenced was blood. This clonotype was obtained from a man aged 30-40 years in good health.

The CDR3 DNA reads TGTGCCAGCAGCGAGGGACAGGGGGTTCACTATGGCTACACCTTC. This sequence encodes CASSEGQGVHYGYTF. The genes are TRBV9 and TRBJ1-2, with TRBD1 matching over 11 bases. V gave up 3 bases and J gave up 3 bases; unmatched junction bases: 4. Germline CDR1 and CDR2: SGDLS and YYNGEE. The CDR3 contains 15 residues.